Listed here are 30 T cell receptor beta chains from one sample, sequenced in a study of blood T cell repertoires in COVID-19. The assay was immunoSEQ multiplex PCR, and TCRdb's table has in-frame clones only and misses some. The top ten clones hold 38% of a sample with 130,000 to 150,000 clones, 84% of them seen once. The sample taken for sequencing was peripheral blood. Receptors originate from a human donor in a cohort sampled during active COVID-19.

This sequence joins TRBV24-1 and TRBJ1-2; TRBD1 might be the D (6 bases). The CDR3 is 12 residues long. The V end was cut by 2 bases, the J end by 14 bases, with 14 bases between. Germline CDR1 and CDR2: KGHDR and SFDVKD. The CDR3 spells CATSDSGQPLTF. The CDR3 DNA is TGTGCCACCAGTGATTCCGGACAGCCCTTGACCTTC.

This clone came up once. V gene TRBV6-1 combines with J gene TRBJ1-6, with 11 bases matching TRBD1. The germline gives CDR1 MNHNS, CDR2 SASEGT. This CDR3 comprises 15 residues. The ends lost 3 bases at V and 9 bases at J; junction bases unmatched: 4. The chain's CDR3 is CASSEMGQGVSPLHF. The DNA of the CDR3 is TGTGCCAGCAGTGAGATGGGACAGGGGGTTTCACCCCTCCACTTT.

V and J are TRBV28 and TRBJ1-2; 11 bases are a match to TRBD1. Per germline, CDR1 MDHEN and CDR2 SYDVKM. The CDR3 has 17 amino acids. With 3 bases clipped from V and 8 bases from J, the junction kept 14 bases outside the gene matches. CDR3 sequence reads: CASSFQGRDRGLKGYTF. The DNA of the CDR3 is TGTGCCAGCAGTTTCCAAGGACGGGACAGGGGGTTAAAGGGCTACACCTTC.

The rearrangement links TRBV11-2 to TRBJ2-4; tentative D call: TRBD1 (5 bases). CDR3 length: 14 amino acids. Trimming left V 0 bases short and J 5 bases short, with 8 bases between. Per the germline V gene, CDR1 is SGHAT and CDR2 is FQNNGV. The CDR3 is CASSLERQQNIQYF. DNA for the CDR3: TGTGCCAGCAGCTTAGAACGACAGCAAAACATTCAGTACTTC. Variable domain in full (rest from reference TRBV11-2 and TRBJ2-4): EAGVAQSPRYKIIEKRQSVAFWCNPISGHATLYWYQQILGQGPKLLIQFQNNGVVDDSQLPKDRFSAERLKGVDSTLKIQPAKLEDSAVYLCASSLERQQNIQYFGAGTRLSVL.

V is TRBV5-1 and J is TRBJ2-3, with TRBD2 as a possible D gene (6 bases). Germline CDR1 SGHRS, CDR2 YFSETQ. CDR3 length equals 16 residues. V lost 4 bases and J lost 5, with 20 bases in between. The CDR3 nucleotides read TGCGCCAGCAGCCTACGGGCCGCCCGAGCGGGAGATACGCAGTATTTT. As protein: CASSLRAARAGDTQYF.

V is TRBV15 and J is TRBJ1-1; D is possibly TRBD1 (5 bases). Trimming removed 5 bases from V and 13 bases from J, with 17 bases in between. The CDR3 is 12 amino acids. The germline V gene has CDR1 LNHNV and CDR2 YYDKDF (reference sequence). CDR3 coding DNA: TGTGCCACCAGCCTTTGGGGGGGTCAGCATTTCTTT. Amino acids: CATSLWGGQHFF.

The CDR3 region is CASSLEGPLGHNEQFF. The CDR3 region has the DNA TGTGCCAGCAGCTTAGAGGGCCCCTTGGGGCACAATGAGCAGTTCTTC. J is TRBJ2-1 and V is TRBV7-2; tentative D call: TRBD1 (5 bases). The CDR3 covers 16 residues. Trimming left V 1 base short and J 5 bases short, with 15 bases between. CDR1 is SGHTA and CDR2 is FQGNSA in the germline V gene.

This chain links TRBV5-1 with TRBJ2-7, with 12 bases matching TRBD2. With V trimmed by 0 bases and J by 6 bases, 7 bases remained unmatched. The CDR3 has 16 amino acids. Germline CDR1 is SGHRS and CDR2 is YFSETQ. CDR3 nucleotide sequence: TGCGCCAGCAGCTTGGCAGCTAGCGGGGGGGCTGTCGAGCAGTACTTC. Protein: CASSLAASGGAVEQYF.

V usage is TRBV11-3 and J usage is TRBJ2-7, with 8 bases matching TRBD1. The V gene's germline CDR1 is SGHNT and CDR2 YENEEA. The CDR3 spans 14 residues. Unmatched junction bases numbered 6, after V lost 5 bases and J lost 3 bases. The CDR3 protein is CASSPRTGNYEQYF. Here the CDR3 DNA reads TGTGCCAGCAGCCCCAGGACAGGGAACTACGAGCAGTACTTC.

V gene TRBV5-4 combines with J gene TRBJ1-2, with unresolved D. Germline CDR1 reads SGHNT; CDR2 reads YYREEE (reference sequence). Trimming stripped 0 bases from V and 2 bases from J, with 11 bases between. The CDR3 extends over 15 amino acids. The CDR3 coding sequence is TGTGCCAGCAGCTTGGTCGGGGAGGAGAACTATGGCTACACCTTC. This encodes CASSLVGEENYGYTF.

The V gene is TRBV11-2, the J gene TRBJ1-2; TRBD1 matches 8 bases. Germline CDR1 SGHAT, CDR2 FQNNGV. Trimming cost V 5 bases and J 7 bases; bases outside gene matches: 18. This CDR3 spans 17 amino acids. This CDR3 is CASSPPLGDRGSGGYTF. Written as DNA, the CDR3 is TGTGCCAGCAGCCCCCCCCTCGGCGACAGGGGTTCAGGTGGCTACACCTTC.

This clone was seen a handful of times. The chain couples TRBV5-1 to TRBJ1-2, with 7 bases aligning to TRBD1. V shed 4 bases, J shed 8 bases, and the junction held 5 bases outside the gene matches. This CDR3 comprises 12 residues. Germline V gene sequence: CDR1 SGHRS, CDR2 YFSETQ. CDR3 DNA: TGCGCCAGCAGCCCAGGGGGGCCCGGCTACACCTTC. It encodes CASSPGGPGYTF.

This chain joins TRBV19 and TRBJ2-3; 9 nucleotides agree with TRBD1. CDR3 length: 15 amino acids. J was trimmed by 3 bases and V by 6 bases; bases with no gene match: 7. CDR1 is LNHDA, CDR2 SQIVND, per germline (reference sequence). CDR3 bases: TGTGCCAGTAGGCCACAGGGGGCTTTGACAGATACGCAGTATTTT. This encodes CASRPQGALTDTQYF.

The V and J genes are TRBV2 and TRBJ1-3, with D possibly being TRBD1 (6 bases). CDR1 SNHLY and CDR2 FYNNEI come from the germline V gene. Trimming shortened V by 6 bases and J by 4 bases, and 13 bases separated the two germline ends. The CDR3 runs to 14 residues. CDR3 sequence (DNA): TGTGCCAGCAGGGTCACAGGGTCCGGAAACACCATATATTTT. Protein: CASRVTGSGNTIYF.

The V gene is TRBV4-3, the J gene TRBJ1-2; no reliable D call. In germline, CDR1 is LGHNA, CDR2 YSLEER. Deletions cut 3 bases from V and 2 bases from J, with 13 bases between. This CDR3 region has 15 residues. Here the CDR3 DNA reads TGCGCCAGCAGCCAGACATCCAGGTTGAACTATGGCTACACCTTC. Translation: CASSQTSRLNYGYTF.

This clone was found once. V usage is TRBV14 and J usage is TRBJ1-2; 8 bases line up with TRBD1. V dropped 4 bases and J dropped 4; count of bases not matched to a gene: 8. The CDR3 contains 15 residues. Germline CDR1 SGHDN, CDR2 FVKESK. The CDR3 is CASSPLDRVAYGYTF. The CDR3 bases are TGTGCCAGCAGCCCACTGGACAGGGTGGCCTATGGCTACACCTTC.

This clone was detected only once. The V gene is TRBV5-1, the J gene TRBJ2-1, with TRBD1 identical over 9 bases. The CDR3 is 16 amino acids. With 2 bases clipped from V and 2 bases from J, the junction kept 5 bases outside the gene matches. Germline V lookup: CDR1 SGHRS, CDR2 YFSETQ. CDR3 region: CASSFTNRGPYNEQFF. The CDR3 region has the DNA TGCGCCAGCAGCTTCACCAACAGGGGGCCCTACAATGAGCAGTTCTTC.

CDR3 sequence reads: CASSPPQGMNTEAFF. For the CDR3, the DNA is TGTGCCAGCTCACCACCGCAGGGGATGAACACTGAAGCTTTCTTT. This chain links TRBV18 with TRBJ1-1; a possible D gene is TRBD1 (6 bases). The CDR3 loop spans 15 amino acids. V lost 0 bases, J lost 0 bases, and 8 bases lay in between. Germline V lookup: CDR1 KGHSH, CDR2 LQKENI.

J is TRBJ1-1 and V is TRBV4-1; D is possibly TRBD1 (6 bases). Germline-derived CDR1 and CDR2 are MGHRA and YSYEKL. The CDR3 covers 14 residues. V lost 4 bases and J 7 bases, leaving 16 bases between the germline ends. The DNA of the CDR3 is TGCGCCAGCAGCCGAAAAGGGGGTTTGGATGAAGCTTTCTTT. It is translated as CASSRKGGLDEAFF.

The chain has TRBV2 and TRBJ2-5; D remains ambiguous. Germline CDR1 and CDR2: SNHLY and FYNNEI. V lost 8 bases and J lost 2, with 9 bases in between. The CDR3 totals 12 residues. The CDR3 is CASHDNQETQYF. DNA for the CDR3: TGTGCCAGCCACGACAATCAAGAGACCCAGTACTTC. The variable domain in full, completed from reference TRBV2 and TRBJ2-5, reads EPEVTQTPSHQVTQMGQEVILRCVPISNHLYFYWYRQILGQKVEFLVSFYNNEISEKSEIFDDQFSVERPDGSNFTLKIRSTKLEDSAMYFCASHDNQETQYFGPGTRLLVL.

The rearrangement links TRBV3-1 (or the pseudogene TRBV3-2) to TRBJ2-3, with 10 bases matching TRBD1. Trimming at V came to 4 bases and at J to 7 bases, leaving 5 bases not matched to a gene. The CDR3 covers 14 residues. Germline CDR1 LGHDT, CDR2 YNNKEL (reference sequence). The CDR3 loop is CASSPRQGAHTQYF. The CDR3 region has the DNA TGTGCCAGCAGCCCGCGACAGGGGGCTCATACGCAGTATTTT.

This clone was seen at least ten times. This sequence joins TRBV27 and TRBJ2-7, with D perhaps TRBD1 (6 bases). The V and J ends lost 6 bases and 5 bases respectively, with 8 bases between them. The CDR3 runs to 11 residues. Looked up from germline, CDR1 is MNHEY and CDR2 is SMNVEV (reference sequence). The CDR3 here is CASRQGHEQYF. The CDR3, as DNA: TGTGCCAGCAGACAGGGACACGAGCAGTACTTC.

This clone was seen only a few times. The rearrangement links TRBV27 to TRBJ2-7; D uncertain. V lost 0 bases to trimming and J lost 2 bases, with 5 bases between them. The length of the CDR3 is 13 residues. Germline CDR1 MNHEY, CDR2 SMNVEV (reference sequence). Here the CDR3 reads CASSLSPTYEQYF. In DNA, the CDR3 is TGTGCCAGCAGTTTATCCCCCACCTACGAGCAGTACTTC.

The chain carries TRBV28 and TRBJ2-7; a possible D gene is TRBD1 (6 bases). This CDR3 region has 14 residues. Per germline, CDR1 MDHEN and CDR2 SYDVKM. Trimming removed 6 bases from V and 0 bases from J, with 12 bases in between. DNA for the CDR3: TGTGCCAGCAGGTACAGGGTTAGCTCCTACGAGCAGTACTTC. Translating it yields CASRYRVSSYEQYF.

The CDR3 here is CASSLQRGEQYF. As DNA, the CDR3 is TGTGCCAGCAGTTTACAGAGGGGGGAGCAGTACTTC. V is TRBV28 and J is TRBJ2-7, with D possibly matching TRBD1 (6 bases). Between the trimmed V and J ends, which lost 2 bases and 7 bases, there was a span of 9 bases. Germline CDR1 is MDHEN and CDR2 is SYDVKM. The CDR3 is 12 amino acids.

This chain links TRBV28 with TRBJ1-5; D gene ambiguous. The germline CDR1 and CDR2 sequences are MDHEN and SYDVKM. The CDR3 is 12 amino acids. V lost 6 bases and J lost 8, with 11 bases in between. The CDR3, as DNA: TGTGCCAGCAGGTCCAGTGCAGAGCCCCAGCATTTT. Translated, it gives CASRSSAEPQHF.

The CDR3 sequence is CASSPKSGGASYEQYF. The CDR3 region has the DNA TGCGCCAGCAGCCCTAAAAGCGGGGGGGCTTCCTACGAGCAGTACTTC. This chain joins TRBV5-1 and TRBJ2-7; 10 bases are shared with TRBD2. Trimming cost V 4 bases and J 1 base; bases outside gene matches: 8. Germline assignment: CDR1 SGHRS and CDR2 YFSETQ. This CDR3 spans 16 amino acids.

This clone was seen a single time. The DNA of the CDR3 is TGCGCCAGCAGCCAAGATGTCCGTTTAGCGGGGTCCCTCGCCGGGGAGCTGTTTTTT. Its protein is CASSQDVRLAGSLAGELFF. J is TRBJ2-2 and V is TRBV4-1; 8 nucleotides align to TRBD2. V trimming: 0 bases; J trimming: 6 bases; junction bases outside the gene matches: 15. The germline V gene encodes CDR1 MGHRA and CDR2 YSYEKL. The CDR3 length is 19 residues.

The chain is built from TRBV7-3 and TRBJ1-3; a weak D match, TRBD1 (5 bases). Between the trimmed V and J ends, which lost 4 bases and 2 bases, there was a span of 12 bases. From germline, CDR1 is SGHTA and CDR2 FQGTGA. The CDR3 extends over 15 amino acids. CDR3 amino acids: CASSSGGEAGNTIYF. The CDR3 region has the DNA TGTGCCAGCAGCTCTGGAGGGGAGGCTGGAAACACCATATATTTT.

V gene TRBV4-2 combines with J gene TRBJ2-1; 9 bases align to TRBD2. The germline CDR1 and CDR2 sequences are LGHNA and YNFKEQ. The CDR3 length is 15 residues. V lost 0 bases and J lost 3; bases outside the gene matches: 0. The CDR3 DNA sequence: TGTGCCAGCAGCCAAGAGCGGGGGGGCTACAATGAGCAGTTCTTC. Its protein product is CASSQERGGYNEQFF.